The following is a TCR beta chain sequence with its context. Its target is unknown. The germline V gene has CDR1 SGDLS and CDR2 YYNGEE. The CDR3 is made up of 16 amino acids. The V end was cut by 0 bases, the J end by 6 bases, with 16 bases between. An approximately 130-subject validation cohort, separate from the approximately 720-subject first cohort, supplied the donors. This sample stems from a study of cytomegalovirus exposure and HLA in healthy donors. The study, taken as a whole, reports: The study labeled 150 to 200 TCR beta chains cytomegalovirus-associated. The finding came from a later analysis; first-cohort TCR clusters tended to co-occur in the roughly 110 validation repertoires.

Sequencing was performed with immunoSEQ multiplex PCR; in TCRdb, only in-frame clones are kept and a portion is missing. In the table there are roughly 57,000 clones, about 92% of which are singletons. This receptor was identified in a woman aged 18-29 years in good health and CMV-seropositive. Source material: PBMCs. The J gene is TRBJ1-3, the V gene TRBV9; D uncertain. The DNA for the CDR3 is TGTGCCAGCAGCGTAGAACCTCAGGCAGATGAAAACACCATATATTTT. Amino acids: CASSVEPQADENTIYF.